Shown below are 6 T cell receptor beta chains from a single sample sequenced in a study of cytomegalovirus exposure and HLA in healthy donors. Vbeta (60) and Jbeta (13) primers were used in the PCR. Assay used: immunoSEQ multiplex PCR; TCRdb lists only in-frame clones, some missing. The table has some 100,000 clones, about 79% seen once. The sequenced material came from PBMCs. These receptors were collected from a woman between 18 and 30 years old in good health and CMV-seronegative.

The genes are TRBV28 and TRBJ2-5; possible D gene TRBD1, 5 bases. CDR1 and CDR2 from the germline V gene are MDHEN and SYDVKM. V was trimmed by 5 bases and J by 5 bases, leaving 15 bases between them. This CDR3 has 14 residues. CDR3 nucleotides: TGTGCCAGCAGTCGGACACAAGGGGTTGAGACCCAGTACTTC. This translates into CASSRTQGVETQYF.

Only one count was recorded for this clone. This chain connects TRBV7-9 to TRBJ2-5, with 9 positions matching TRBD2. The J call may be mistaken, given a closer DNA end match to TRBJ2-7. This CDR3 region has 15 residues. Looked up from germline, CDR1 is SEHNR and CDR2 is FQNEAQ (reference sequence). The CDR3 sequence is CASSSRTSVLYEQYF. The DNA for the CDR3 is TGTGCCAGCAGCTCCCGGACTAGCGTACTCTACGAGCAGTACTTC.

The J gene is TRBJ2-5, the V gene TRBV7-2, with 12 bases fitting TRBD2. This CDR3 region has 16 residues. Unmatched junction bases numbered 2, after V lost 2 bases and J lost 1 base. The germline V gene has CDR1 SGHTA and CDR2 FQGNSA. The DNA for the CDR3 is TGTGCCAGCAGCTTATGGACTAGCGGGGCCCAAGAGACCCAGTACTTC. Its translation: CASSLWTSGAQETQYF.

The rearrangement joins TRBV6-6 to TRBJ1-2; D might be TRBD1 (5 bases). Germline V gene sequence: CDR1 MNHNY, CDR2 SVGAGI (reference sequence). Between the trimmed V and J ends, which lost 2 bases and 4 bases, there was a span of 8 bases. The CDR3 spans 13 residues. The CDR3 DNA reads TGTGCCAGCAGTTACCAGGGATCCTATGGCTACACCTTC. It translates to CASSYQGSYGYTF.

The chain uses TRBV5-4 and TRBJ2-5; 9 bases fit TRBD2. The CDR3 loop spans 17 amino acids. The germline CDR1 and CDR2 sequences are SGHNT and YYREEE (reference sequence). V dropped 1 base and J dropped 2; count of bases not matched to a gene: 9. This CDR3 reads CASSLLRLAGNQETQYF. Here the CDR3 DNA reads TGTGCCAGCAGCTTGTTAAGGCTAGCGGGAAATCAAGAGACCCAGTACTTC.

The chain joins TRBV27 to TRBJ1-1; no clear D gene. CDR1 is MNHEY and CDR2 is SMNVEV in the germline V gene (reference sequence). The CDR3 length is 13 residues. Trimming stripped 0 bases from V and 4 bases from J, with 6 bases between. The DNA for the CDR3 is TGTGCCAGCAGTTTATCGAGGATCACTGAAGCTTTCTTT. Amino acids: CASSLSRITEAFF.